The T cell receptor (beta chain) under discussion was sequenced for a study of tumor-infiltrating lymphocytes in localized non-small cell lung cancer. On the study more broadly: From each patient, both tumor and uninvolved lung, non-adjacent to tumor, were sampled.

Notes on this clone: As yet, its antigen is unknown.

Clones were read by immunoSEQ multiplex PCR, and TCRdb kept only the in-frame ones, dropping some. The sample yields about 15,000 clones, less than 80% seen once. Study findings and constraints: T-cell fraction did not differ between immunotypes IM1 and IM2. TCR sequencing covered a subset of patients with enough tissue. Tumor T-cell fraction from TCR sequencing was not associated with recurrence-free survival (p = 0.61).

This CDR3 region has 17 residues. The germline V gene encodes CDR1 SEHNR and CDR2 FQNEAQ (reference sequence). Deletions cut 0 bases from V and 6 bases from J, with 17 bases between. The source of this sequence is a human donor with non-small cell lung cancer. The rearrangement uses TRBV7-9 and TRBJ2-2; D is perhaps TRBD2 (7 bases). Sequencing input: lung tumor tissue. Here the CDR3 reads CASSLALGGLISGELFF. The CDR3 nucleotides are TGTGCCAGCAGCTTAGCGCTCGGGGGGCTGATATCCGGGGAGCTGTTTTTT. Filled out from reference TRBV7-9 and TRBJ2-2, the complete variable domain reads DTGVSQNPRHKITKRGQNVTFRCDPISEHNRLYWYRQTLGQGPEFLTYFQNEAQLEKSRLLSDRFSAERPKGSFSTLEIQRTEQGDSAMYLCASSLALGGLISGELFFGEGSRLTVL.